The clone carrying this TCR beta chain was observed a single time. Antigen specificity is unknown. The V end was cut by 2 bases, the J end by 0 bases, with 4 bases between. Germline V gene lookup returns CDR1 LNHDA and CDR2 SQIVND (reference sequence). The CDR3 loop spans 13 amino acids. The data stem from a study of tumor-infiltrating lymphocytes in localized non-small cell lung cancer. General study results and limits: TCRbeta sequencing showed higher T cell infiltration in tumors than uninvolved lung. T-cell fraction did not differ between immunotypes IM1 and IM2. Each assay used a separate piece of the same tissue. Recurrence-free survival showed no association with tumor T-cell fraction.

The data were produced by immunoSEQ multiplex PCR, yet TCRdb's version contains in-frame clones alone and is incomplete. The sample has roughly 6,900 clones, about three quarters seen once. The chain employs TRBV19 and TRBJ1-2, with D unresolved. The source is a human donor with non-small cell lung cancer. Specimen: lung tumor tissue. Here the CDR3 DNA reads TGTGCCAGTAGTATATCTGCTAACTATGGCTACACCTTC. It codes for CASSISANYGYTF.